These 7 T cell receptor beta chains share one sample of origin, sequenced in a study of blood T cells in healthy people across ages. A second PCR, run for about 6 to 12 cycles, used a sample-barcoded 5' primer plus a J-beta primer mix. TCRdb re-called the 5' RACE reads with MiXCR, one entry per CDR3 protein. The sample has about 1,400,000 distinct CDR3 sequences, 35% to 45% seen once. Sequenced input: blood. The receptors originated from a woman aged 18-29 years in good health.

This clonotype was found a few times. The V and J genes are TRBV11-2 and TRBJ2-1, with D uncertain. The DNA end lines up better with TRBJ2-7; the J call may be wrong. This CDR3 has 15 amino acids. Germline V gene sequence: CDR1 SGHAT, CDR2 FQNNGV. In DNA form, the CDR3 reads TGTGCCAGCAGCTTAGTTGCGAGCTCCTACAATGAGCAGTACTTC. Its translation is CASSLVASSYNEQYF.

This clonotype occurred a few times. Just one base apart from a much larger clone, this may be a read error. The rearrangement links TRBV20-1 to TRBJ1-1; a weak D match, TRBD1 (6 bases). This CDR3 has 13 amino acids. The germline V gene has CDR1 DFQATT and CDR2 SNEGSKA (reference sequence). CDR3 nucleotides: TGCAGCGCTATGGGGGCCGGGAACACTGAAGCTTTCTTT. It is translated as CSAMGAGNTEAFF.

This rearrangement joins TRBV20-1 to TRBJ2-5, with D uncertain. With 6 bases removed from V and 5 bases from J, the gap between germline ends came to 16 bases. The germline V gene has CDR1 DFQATT and CDR2 SNEGSKA (reference sequence). The CDR3 is 13 residues long. The CDR3 DNA reads as TGCAGTGCGGGATCCCCCATCGGGGAGACCCAGTACTTC. Its protein product is CSAGSPIGETQYF.

This chain links TRBV12-3 or TRBV12-4 with TRBJ2-5; maybe TRBD1 (6 bases). Between the trimmed V and J ends, which lost 5 bases and 5 bases, there was a span of 12 bases. The CDR3 is made up of 13 amino acids. This CDR3 reads CASSRPQGETQYF. The CDR3 DNA follows: TGTGCCAGCAGTCGTCCCCAGGGGGAGACCCAGTACTTC.

The J gene is TRBJ2-1, the V gene TRBV5-6; D remains unclear. The CDR3 extends over 15 amino acids. Per germline, CDR1 SGHDT and CDR2 YYEEEE. V was pared by 0 bases and J by 0 bases, with 7 bases between. CDR3 amino acids: CASSLGPLSYNEQFF. CDR3 sequence (DNA): TGTGCCAGCAGCTTGGGGCCGCTCTCCTACAATGAGCAGTTCTTC.

This clonotype was observed a handful of times. The rearrangement uses TRBV12-3 or TRBV12-4 and TRBJ1-2; D is unclear. V lost 3 bases, J lost 2 bases, and 13 bases lay in between. The CDR3 extends over 15 amino acids. In DNA, the CDR3 is TGTGCCAGCAGTTTTAGGGAGGCCCGGAACTATGGCTACACCTTC. Its protein product is CASSFREARNYGYTF.

The rearrangement uses TRBV20-1 and TRBJ1-1, with D hard to call. V gave up 4 bases and J gave up 1 base, with 7 bases separating them. CDR1 and CDR2 from the germline V gene are DFQATT and SNEGSKA (reference sequence). The CDR3 spans 12 residues. CDR3 DNA sequence: TGCAGTGCTACGCCGGGGAACACTGAAGCTTTCTTT. The encoded protein is CSATPGNTEAFF.